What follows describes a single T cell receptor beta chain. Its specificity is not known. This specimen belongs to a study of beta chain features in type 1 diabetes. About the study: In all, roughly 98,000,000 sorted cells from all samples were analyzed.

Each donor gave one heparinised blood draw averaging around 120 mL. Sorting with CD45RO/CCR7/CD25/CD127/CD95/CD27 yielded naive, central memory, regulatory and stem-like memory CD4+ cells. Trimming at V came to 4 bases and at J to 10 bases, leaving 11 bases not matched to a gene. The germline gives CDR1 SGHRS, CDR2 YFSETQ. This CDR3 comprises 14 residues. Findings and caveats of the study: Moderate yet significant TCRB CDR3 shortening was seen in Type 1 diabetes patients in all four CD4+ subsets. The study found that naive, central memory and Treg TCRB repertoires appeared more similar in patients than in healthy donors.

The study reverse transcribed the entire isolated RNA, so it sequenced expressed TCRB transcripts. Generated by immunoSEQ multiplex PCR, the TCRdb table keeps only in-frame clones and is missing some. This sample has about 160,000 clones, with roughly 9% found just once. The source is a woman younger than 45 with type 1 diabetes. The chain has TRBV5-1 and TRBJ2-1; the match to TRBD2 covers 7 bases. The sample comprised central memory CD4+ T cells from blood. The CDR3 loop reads CASSPNDGGSEQFF. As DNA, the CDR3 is TGCGCCAGCAGCCCAAATGACGGGGGGAGCGAGCAGTTCTTC.